Reported below is one TCR beta chain. What antigen it recognizes has not been identified. No much larger clone exists at a distance of one base, and base qualities are not known. The data derive from a study of OX40 agonist ivuxolimab in advanced cancers. Broadly, across the study: Ivuxolimab was a fully human IgG2 agonistic monoclonal antibody targeting the costimulatory receptor OX40 (CD134). In the dose-escalation cohort, 82.7% of patients were male, and the mean age was approximately 60 years, with a range of roughly 20 to 80. Prior anti-PD-1, anti-PD-L1 or anti-CTLA-4 therapy was permitted, and checkpoint inhibitors had been received by roughly 40% of dose-escalation patients. Three dose-escalation patients achieved partial responses, one with hepatocellular carcinoma and two with cutaneous melanoma. Of the 50 to 55 patients in dose escalation, approximately 20 had hepatocellular carcinoma, roughly 15 had melanoma, 9 had renal cell carcinoma and 9 had head and neck cancer. The monotherapy dose-escalation portion (N = 52 patients) of the phase I ivuxolimab trial is reported in the paper. Intravenous ivuxolimab was administered to patients every 2 weeks at six dose levels: 0.01, 0.1, 0.3, 1.5, 3 and 10 mg/kg. Peripheral TCRbeta sequencing aimed to test whether ivuxolimab altered TCR sequence diversity and caused clonal T-cell expansion. The full study reports these points: Low levels of normalized T-cell clonal expansion were also seen in some patients who did not respond. Antigen specificity was not determined for the clonally expanded peripheral T cells. At doses from 0.1 to 3.0 mg/kg, clonal expansion was seen in both CD4+ and CD8+ blood T cells between baseline and week 6. In the 0.1-3.0 mg/kg groups, partial responders had among the lowest normalized peripheral clonal expansion, particularly in CD8+ T cells. After ivuxolimab, CD8+ T cells had more expanded clones than CD4+ T cells on average.

The trial excluded patients who had a history of autoimmune disease or who were on systemic immunosuppression. Peripheral blood for TCR sequencing was collected from all dose cohorts at baseline, on cycle 4 day 1, and on cycle 7 day 1. The samples were drawn from a first-in-human, open-label, multicenter phase I dose-escalation trial of ivuxolimab. The trial enrolled adults with locally advanced or metastatic head and neck squamous cell, hepatocellular, melanoma or renal cell carcinoma. Before TCR sequencing, CD4+ and CD8+ T cells were separately sorted from peripheral blood. The germline V gene specifies SQVTM as CDR1 and ANQGSEA as CDR2. The trim is 7 bases for V and 2 bases for J, with a gap of 9 bases between the germline ends. The CDR3 sequence holds 12 residues, the cysteine and phenylalanine included. The entry retains the CDR3 DNA only, 36 bases that are in frame from base 1. For sequencing of the TCRbeta CDR3 region, genomic DNA was extracted from the sorted cells. The immunoSEQ Assay was used to sequence the TCRbeta CDR3 regions. TCRdb mirrors the immuneACCESS table, restricted to in-frame sequences. Some clones are absent from its copies; in checked studies, under half trace to an unresolved V gene, and the reason for the others is unknown. Present in this sample are tens of thousands of clones, about 91% of which were seen just once. Of the sample, over 0.55% falls within the top ten clones.

The source is an adult with an advanced solid tumor such as melanoma, head and neck, liver or kidney cancer. The source was CD4+ or CD8+ T cells sorted from blood, collected in a trial of the OX40 agonist ivuxolimab. This sequence uses TRBV29-1 and TRBJ1-5; the D gene is possibly TRBD1, with 5 bases matching. The CDR3 reads as follows: CSGGEGNQPQHF. The DNA is as follows: TGCAGCGGAGGGGAGGGCAATCAGCCCCAGCATTTT. The entire variable domain, with the stretches around the CDR3 drawn from the reference TRBV29-1 and TRBJ1-5 proteins, is SAVISQKPSRDICQRGTSLTIQCQVDSQVTMMFWYRQQPGQSLTLIATANQGSEATYESGFVIDKFPISRPNLTFSTLTVSNMSPEDSSIYLCSGGEGNQPQHFGDGTRLSIL.